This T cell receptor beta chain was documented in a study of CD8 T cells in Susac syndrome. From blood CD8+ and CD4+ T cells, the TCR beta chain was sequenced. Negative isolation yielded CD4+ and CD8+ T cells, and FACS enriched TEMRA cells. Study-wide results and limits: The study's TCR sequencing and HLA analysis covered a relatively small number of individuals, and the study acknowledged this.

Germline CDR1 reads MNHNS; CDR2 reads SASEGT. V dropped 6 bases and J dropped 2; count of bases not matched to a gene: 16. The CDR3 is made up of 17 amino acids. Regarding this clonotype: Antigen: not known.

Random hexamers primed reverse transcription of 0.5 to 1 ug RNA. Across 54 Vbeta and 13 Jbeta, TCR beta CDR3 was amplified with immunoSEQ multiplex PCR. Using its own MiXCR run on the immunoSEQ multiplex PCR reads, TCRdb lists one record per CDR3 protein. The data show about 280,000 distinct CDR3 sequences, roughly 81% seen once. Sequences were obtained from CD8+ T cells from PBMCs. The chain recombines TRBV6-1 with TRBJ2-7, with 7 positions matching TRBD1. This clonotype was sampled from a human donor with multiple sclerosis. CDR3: CASRGQTRDIWTYEQYF. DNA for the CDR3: TGTGCCAGCAGGGGACAGACCCGGGACATCTGGACCTACGAGCAGTACTTC.